This TCR beta chain was recorded in a study of shared T cell receptors in the human thymus. Assay used: immunoSEQ multiplex PCR; TCRdb lists only in-frame clones, some missing. The sample has about 710,000 clones, more than 75% seen once. V dropped 5 bases and J dropped 4; count of bases not matched to a gene: 8. The CDR3 spans 16 residues. CDR1 MNHEY and CDR2 SMNVEV come from the germline V gene (reference sequence). These data also formed part of another study, on human thymus T cells. That source adds: Donation was from healthy Finnish infants who were having corrective surgery that addressed congenital heart defects. Resections that were taken during corrective heart surgery supplied the thymus tissue. Biased V and J segment usage appeared in thymus and peripheral blood. Unrelated individuals had highly overlapping thymic repertoires, as reported in related research.

This TCR came from a boy younger than two with a congenital heart defect. This chain uses TRBV27 with TRBJ1-6; 7 nucleotides agree with TRBD1. Specimen: thymocytes. The CDR3 nucleotides read TGTGCCAGCAGTGACCGACAGGGCCTGTATAATTCACCCCTCCACTTT. Residues: CASSDRQGLYNSPLHF.